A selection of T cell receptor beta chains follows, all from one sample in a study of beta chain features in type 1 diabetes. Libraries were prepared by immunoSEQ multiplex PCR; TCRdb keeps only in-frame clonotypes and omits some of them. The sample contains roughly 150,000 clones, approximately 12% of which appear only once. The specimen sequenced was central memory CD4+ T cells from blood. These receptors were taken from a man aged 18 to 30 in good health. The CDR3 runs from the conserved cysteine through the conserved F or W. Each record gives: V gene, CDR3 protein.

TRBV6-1 CASSEHVIYEQYF
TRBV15 CATSGGDRGLETQYF
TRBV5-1 CASSRSLERDYEQYF
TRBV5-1 CASSVPRGNFDEQFF
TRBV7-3 CASSRDRDSTDTQYF
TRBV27 CASNPQQGASYNEQFF
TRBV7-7 CASSPVEGWNEQFF
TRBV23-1 CASSRATNEQFF
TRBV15 CATSREIDRRKNIQYF
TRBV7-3 CASSLGGVYQETQYF
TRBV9 CASSVADSHSYTGELFF
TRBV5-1 CASALGGRDTQYF
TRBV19 CASSPTWGGETQYF
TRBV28 CASSPRGPGANVLTF
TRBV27 CASSLSLRGPVVF
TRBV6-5 CASSSWTANTGELFF